One sample yielded the 6 T cell receptor beta chains listed below, sequenced in a study of blood T cell repertoires in COVID-19. Some clones are missing from TCRdb's copy, which holds only in-frame ones; the method was immunoSEQ multiplex PCR. The sample shows about 250,000 clones, around 81% of them seen only once. Sequenced sample: PBMCs or T cells enriched from blood (not recorded which). All receptors derive from a man aged 45 to 65 who had recovered from COVID-19.

The chain has TRBV16 and TRBJ1-2; D unclear. From germline, CDR1 is KGHSY and CDR2 FQNENV. Deletions cut 8 bases from V and 4 bases from J, with 14 bases between. The CDR3 length is 13 residues. CDR3 sequence reads: CASGTLTAYGYTF. CDR3 nucleotides: TGTGCCAGCGGAACCCTGACTGCCTATGGCTACACCTTC.

V is TRBV5-6 and J is TRBJ1-5, with 9 bases that match TRBD1. With V trimmed by 5 bases and J by 9 bases, 9 bases remained unmatched. Germline CDR1 is SGHDT and CDR2 is YYEEEE. This CDR3 comprises 14 residues. CDR3: CASRRGQGIGPQHF. CDR3 nucleotides: TGTGCCAGCAGACGTGGACAGGGGATTGGGCCCCAGCATTTT.

The rearrangement uses TRBV3-1 (or the pseudogene TRBV3-2) and TRBJ1-6; 8 bases line up with TRBD1. J lost 8 bases, V lost 4 bases, and 4 bases had no gene match. CDR1 LGHDT and CDR2 YNNKEL come from the germline V gene (reference sequence). CDR3 length: 14 residues. The CDR3 is CASSLTGEDSPLHF. The DNA for the CDR3 is TGTGCCAGCAGCCTGACAGGGGAAGATTCACCCCTCCACTTT.

V is TRBV11-2 and J is TRBJ2-1; D not resolved. The V end was cut by 2 bases, the J end by 0 bases, with 8 bases between. This CDR3 spans 15 amino acids. The germline gives CDR1 SGHAT, CDR2 FQNNGV. The CDR3 spells CASSLFRSSYNEQFF. CDR3 DNA: TGTGCCAGCAGCTTATTTAGGAGCTCCTACAATGAGCAGTTCTTC.

There are a few counts of this clone. The chain has TRBV2 and TRBJ1-2; the match to TRBD1 covers 7 bases. The germline V gene encodes CDR1 SNHLY and CDR2 FYNNEI. The CDR3 sequence is 19 residues long. V shed 4 bases, J shed 1 base, and the junction held 18 bases outside the gene matches. The CDR3 bases are TGTGCCAGCAGTGGGGGTCCGGACAGGAGTTGGGGGAGTAACTATGGCTACACCTTC. It specifies CASSGGPDRSWGSNYGYTF.

The chain recombines TRBV7-2 with TRBJ2-7; 7 bases agree with TRBD1. The germline CDR1 and CDR2 sequences are SGHTA and FQGNSA. J gave up 0 bases and V 5 bases, and 7 bases lay outside the gene matches. The CDR3 loop spans 15 amino acids. The CDR3 nucleotides read TGTGCCAGCAGCCAGCCGGGACAGAGCTCCTACGAGCAGTACTTC. It is translated as CASSQPGQSSYEQYF.